What follows is one TCR beta chain and its context. This CDR3 has 15 amino acids. In germline, CDR1 is SGHDN, CDR2 FVKESK. V was clipped by 1 base and J by 6 bases; unmatched bases: 8. This entry comes from a study of control samples from healthy donors and cancer patients. Data came from immunoSEQ multiplex PCR; TCRdb stores just in-frame clones and leaves some out. The sample holds under 200,000 clones, roughly 94% seen once. The chain combines TRBV14 with TRBJ2-7; TRBD1 matches at 8 bases. The source is a woman aged 40 to 49 in good health. Sequenced: blood. Written as DNA, the CDR3 is TGTGCCAGCAGCCAAGCCAGGGGGCCTGCCGTCGAGCAGTACTTC. It codes for CASSQARGPAVEQYF.